This TCR beta chain was found in a study of neurological immune-mediated disorders. Whenever a sequencing run was performed, it yielded over 170 million TCR-beta sequences from 15-18 subjects. One entry per CDR3 protein, called by TCRdb with MiXCR from the 5' RACE reads. The sample carries tens of thousands of distinct CDR3 sequences, over 4% recorded once. CDR1 is SGHRS and CDR2 is YFSETQ in the germline V gene. With 2 bases clipped from V and 2 bases from J, the junction kept 6 bases outside the gene matches. The CDR3 is 17 amino acids. This clonotype showed up many times. Unsorted libraries used 2 million PBMCs kept at -80 degrees C.

The chain recombines TRBV5-1 with TRBJ2-6; 8 bases fit TRBD1. This sequence was found in a man between 18 and 29 years old in good health. The sample consisted of PBMCs. For the CDR3, the DNA is TGCGCCAGCAGCTTCGGGACAGGTCGAACTGGGGCCAACGTCCTGACTTTC. This gives the protein CASSFGTGRTGANVLTF.